This T cell receptor (beta chain) was sequenced during a study of early T cells in non-severe SARS-CoV-2 infection (dated by TCRdb to about 2021). Context from the whole study: TCR sequencing used bulk RNA from unsorted whole blood, so alpha and beta chains could not be paired.

Set within a cohort of healthcare workers in London, UK, this nested case-control study involved weekly PCR testing of nasopharyngeal swabs along with blood sampling. Between 23 and 31 March 2020, the week of the UK lockdown, healthcare workers were enrolled and then followed up weekly for as long as 16 weeks. The study at large found these results: VDJdb matching was skewed toward anti-spike CD8 responses and likely underestimated virus-specific expansions by missing private and CD4 specificities.

With respect to this clonotype: What antigen it recognizes has not been identified. Per-base qualities were not stored, and no clone one base away is much larger.

The V end loses 3 bases and the J end loses 1 base, and a stretch of 16 bases separates them. The CDR1 and CDR2 encoded by the germline V gene are SGHRS and YFSETQ. The CDR3 holds 16 amino acids from the cysteine to the phenylalanine. Only the CDR3 portion is preserved as DNA: 48 bases, with reading frame beginning at the first base. Library creation used 5' RACE. The sample was run on a NextSeq 500. In the TCR library protocol, unique molecular identifiers were attached to individual cDNA molecules to correct for PCR bias and sequencing error. Sequencing covered both TCR alpha and beta chains, and within each sample the abundances of alpha and beta sequences were tightly co-correlated. Processing in the source paper ran as follows. Decombinator V4 was used to annotate the V gene, J gene and CDR3 of the TCR sequences. Expanded TCRs were defined as changing significantly between any two time points under a Poisson model with p below 0.0001. TCR abundances were normalised to the total number of TCRs sequenced per sample and expressed as counts per million. MAIT TCRs were defined by TRAV1-2 paired with TRAJ12, TRAJ20 or TRAJ33, and iNKT TCRs by TRAV10 paired with TRAJ18. VDJdb, accessed 1 November 2021, was searched for CMV, EBV and SARS-CoV-2 annotated TCRs, with TCRs annotated for multiple antigens excluded. TCRdb passed the public sequencing reads through fastp at Q25 and MiXCR, retaining productive beta sequences. All rows with the same CDR3 protein become a single entry with the most common DNA and genes. Clone size and V and J calls follow TCRdb, not the original study. This sample lists roughly 90,000 distinct CDR3 sequences; 11% to 15% were detected once. Roughly 3% of the sample rests with the top ten.

The TCR originated in an adult who was a healthcare worker with PCR-confirmed SARS-CoV-2 infection or an uninfected control (not recorded which). The chain is encoded by TRBV5-1 joined to TRBJ1-1, and the D gene may be TRBD1, 6 bases matching. The sequenced material came from whole blood. The CDR3 region reads CASSSARTDRNTEAFF. The DNA is TGCGCCAGCAGCTCAGCCCGGACAGATCGGAACACTGAAGCTTTCTTT.